These T cell receptor beta chains were read from a single sample in a study of identifying expanded T cells in peripheral blood. Clones were read by immunoSEQ multiplex PCR, and TCRdb kept only the in-frame ones, dropping some. The table records over 65,000 clones, 80% to 90% of them present only once. The specimen was blood. These TCRs come from a person aged 18 to 70 in good health. Each CDR3 is given with its conserved first and last residue. Fields, in order: CDR3 protein, CDR3 DNA, V gene, clone size, J gene, D gene. A D gene is named only where the DNA matches it firmly. Where a row states a size, it is once, few, many or the class of an expanded clone; other rows omit it.

CDR3 protein: CASSLYSGSSYEQYF
CDR3 DNA: TGTGCCAGCAGCTTATACAGCGGGAGCTCCTACGAGCAGTACTTC
V gene: TRBV7-3
clone size: NA
J gene: TRBJ2-7
D gene: TRBD2

CDR3 protein: CASSDPGRSRNEQFF
CDR3 DNA: TGCGCCAGCAGCGACCCCGGGAGGAGTAGGAATGAGCAGTTCTTC
V gene: TRBV4-1
clone size: NA
J gene: TRBJ2-1
D gene: TRBD2

CDR3 protein: CASARTGTDQETQYF
CDR3 DNA: TGTGCCAGCGCCAGAACTGGGACAGATCAAGAGACCCAGTACTTC
V gene: TRBV7-7
clone size: once
J gene: TRBJ2-5
D gene: TRBD1

CDR3 protein: CASSPLTSGRTDTQYF
CDR3 DNA: TGCGCCAGCAGCCCCCTGACTAGCGGGAGGACAGATACGCAGTATTTT
V gene: TRBV4-1
clone size: NA
J gene: TRBJ2-3
D gene: TRBD2

CDR3 protein: CASRKTGTGPRETQYF
CDR3 DNA: TGTGCCAGCAGGAAGACAGGGACGGGACCAAGAGAGACCCAGTACTTC
V gene: TRBV25-1
clone size: NA
J gene: TRBJ2-5
D gene: TRBD1

CDR3 protein: CASSDVASGTLFF
CDR3 DNA: TGTGCCAGCAGTGACGTTGCTTCCGGGACCCTGTTTTTT
V gene: TRBV2
clone size: NA
J gene: TRBJ1-4
D gene: NA

CDR3 protein: CASSPPSGSEVAFF
CDR3 DNA: TGTGCCAGCAGCCCACCTTCGGGATCCGAAGTAGCTTTCTTT
V gene: TRBV7-9
clone size: NA
J gene: TRBJ1-1
D gene: NA

CDR3 protein: CATSRALAGLNEQFF
CDR3 DNA: TGTGCCACCAGCAGAGCACTAGCGGGCCTGAATGAGCAGTTCTTC
V gene: TRBV15
clone size: NA
J gene: TRBJ2-1
D gene: TRBD2

CDR3 protein: CASRPGLNYGYTF
CDR3 DNA: TGTGCCAGCAGGCCGGGGCTGAATTATGGCTACACCTTC
V gene: TRBV6-5
clone size: NA
J gene: TRBJ1-2
D gene: NA

CDR3 protein: CAWSRGGVTYEQYF
CDR3 DNA: TGTGCCTGGAGTCGGGGAGGAGTAACCTACGAGCAGTACTTC
V gene: TRBV30
clone size: NA
J gene: TRBJ2-7
D gene: NA

CDR3 protein: CSARDGEYYGYTF
CDR3 DNA: TGCAGCGCCCGGGACGGGGAGTACTATGGCTACACCTTC
V gene: TRBV29-1
clone size: NA
J gene: TRBJ1-2
D gene: NA

CDR3 protein: CASSRQVDTEAFF
CDR3 DNA: TGTGCCAGCAGTAGACAGGTGGACACTGAAGCTTTCTTT
V gene: TRBV5-6
clone size: NA
J gene: TRBJ1-1
D gene: NA

CDR3 protein: CASSIRPGGEQYF
CDR3 DNA: TGTGCCAGTAGTATACGACCCGGAGGTGAGCAGTACTTC
V gene: TRBV19
clone size: few
J gene: TRBJ2-7
D gene: NA

CDR3 protein: CASGGNYGYTF
CDR3 DNA: TGTGCCAGCGGGGGGAACTATGGCTACACCTTC
V gene: TRBV2
clone size: NA
J gene: TRBJ1-2
D gene: NA

CDR3 protein: CAWSRNKGPSSGNTIYF
CDR3 DNA: TGTGCCTGGAGTAGGAATAAGGGGCCGAGCTCTGGAAACACCATATATTTT
V gene: TRBV30
clone size: NA
J gene: TRBJ1-3
D gene: NA

CDR3 protein: CASSAQGYGYTF
CDR3 DNA: TGTGCCAGCAGTGCACAGGGCTATGGCTACACCTTC
V gene: TRBV2
clone size: few
J gene: TRBJ1-2
D gene: NA

CDR3 protein: CASSEARGGWSGYTF
CDR3 DNA: TGTGCCAGCAGTGAAGCGCGTGGGGGATGGTCTGGCTACACCTTC
V gene: TRBV2
clone size: NA
J gene: TRBJ1-2
D gene: NA

CDR3 protein: CASSNRQESLFSGANVLTF
CDR3 DNA: TGTGCCAGCAGCAATCGACAGGAAAGTTTATTCTCTGGGGCCAACGTCCTGACTTTC
V gene: TRBV21-1
clone size: NA
J gene: TRBJ2-6
D gene: NA

CDR3 protein: CAGQDRGSNQPQHF
CDR3 DNA: TGTGCCGGTCAGGACAGGGGAAGCAATCAGCCCCAGCATTTT
V gene: TRBV7-9
clone size: NA
J gene: TRBJ1-5
D gene: TRBD1

CDR3 protein: CASSEIQGATNEKLFF
CDR3 DNA: TGTGCCAGCAGTGAAATACAGGGCGCAACTAATGAAAAACTGTTTTTT
V gene: TRBV2
clone size: NA
J gene: TRBJ1-4
D gene: NA

CDR3 protein: CASHTGGAGNQPQHF
CDR3 DNA: TGTGCCAGCCATACAGGGGGGGCGGGCAATCAGCCCCAGCATTTT
V gene: TRBV6-1
clone size: NA
J gene: TRBJ1-5
D gene: TRBD1

CDR3 protein: CSAAGILDTQYF
CDR3 DNA: TGCAGCGCTGCGGGCATATTGGATACGCAGTATTTT
V gene: TRBV29-1
clone size: NA
J gene: TRBJ2-3
D gene: NA

CDR3 protein: CATGQGPEQETQYF
CDR3 DNA: TGTGCCACCGGACAAGGACCAGAGCAAGAGACCCAGTACTTC
V gene: TRBV6-1
clone size: NA
J gene: TRBJ2-5
D gene: NA

CDR3 protein: CASSLEGDSYYEQYF
CDR3 DNA: TGCGCCAGCAGCTTAGAAGGGGACAGCTACTACGAGCAGTACTTC
V gene: TRBV5-1
clone size: NA
J gene: TRBJ2-7
D gene: TRBD1

CDR3 protein: CASTQPGQPWKLFF
CDR3 DNA: TGTGCCAGTACCCAGCCGGGACAGCCTTGGAAACTGTTTTTT
V gene: TRBV19
clone size: NA
J gene: TRBJ1-4
D gene: TRBD1

CDR3 protein: CSAEGQGGRNEQFF
CDR3 DNA: TGCAGCGCAGAGGGACAGGGGGGCCGCAATGAGCAGTTCTTC
V gene: TRBV29-1
clone size: NA
J gene: TRBJ2-1
D gene: TRBD1

CDR3 protein: CASSYSRGGHGYTF
CDR3 DNA: TGTGCCAGCAGTTACTCCCGAGGGGGCCATGGCTACACCTTC
V gene: TRBV6-5
clone size: NA
J gene: TRBJ1-2
D gene: TRBD1

CDR3 protein: CASSLGTEGTEAFF
CDR3 DNA: TGCGCCAGCAGCTTGGGGACAGAGGGCACTGAAGCTTTCTTT
V gene: TRBV5-1
clone size: NA
J gene: TRBJ1-1
D gene: NA

CDR3 protein: CASSQEPGPLGGYGYTF
CDR3 DNA: TGTGCCAGCAGCCAAGAGCCGGGACCCCTAGGAGGCTATGGCTACACCTTC
V gene: TRBV4-2
clone size: NA
J gene: TRBJ1-2
D gene: NA

CDR3 protein: CASSGQGFSYEQYF
CDR3 DNA: TGTGCCAGTTCGGGACAGGGTTTCTCCTACGAGCAGTACTTC
V gene: TRBV6-1
clone size: NA
J gene: TRBJ2-7
D gene: TRBD1

CDR3 protein: CASSLGPSKGTQYF
CDR3 DNA: TGTGCCAGCAGCTTAGGGCCATCTAAGGGGACCCAGTACTTC
V gene: TRBV7-8
clone size: NA
J gene: TRBJ2-5
D gene: NA

CDR3 protein: CARSLEGGDGYTF
CDR3 DNA: TGTGCCAGAAGCTTGGAAGGGGGAGATGGCTACACCTTC
V gene: TRBV5-3
clone size: NA
J gene: TRBJ1-2
D gene: NA

CDR3 protein: CAWTQTGGGYTF
CDR3 DNA: TGTGCCTGGACCCAGACAGGCGGTGGCTACACCTTC
V gene: TRBV30
clone size: NA
J gene: TRBJ1-2
D gene: NA